The clone carrying this TCR beta chain was picked up many times. The antigen is unknown. The source of the sample is a study of T cells in Graves' hyperthyroidism and ophthalmopathy. Whole-study findings and limits: Prediction of ophthalmopathy progression came a median roughly 6.6 months pre-onset.

The V end was cut by 7 bases, the J end by 0 bases, with 10 bases between. The length of the CDR3 is 14 residues. The investigators amplified TCR beta CDR3 regions from RNA transcripts. When the TCR CDR3 underwent first-round RT-PCR, the HTBI primer set was used. TCRdb used MiXCR to reprocess the multiplex PCR reads, holding one entry per CDR3 protein. This repertoire shows 550,000 to 800,000 distinct CDR3 sequences, around a sixth found once; its top ten account for around 15%. The study defined stable Graves' hyperthyroidism as no ophthalmopathy progression within 18 months. Patients aged 18 to 65 had newly diagnosed hyperthyroidism that had lasted under 2 months.

The gene calls are TRBV12-3 or TRBV12-4 and TRBJ2-1; D not certain. Material for sequencing was blood. The TCR was taken from a man aged 50-59 years with Graves' hyperthyroidism. The CDR3 here is CASNRASSYNEQFF. The CDR3 coding sequence is TGTGCCAGCAATCGCGCCAGCTCCTACAATGAGCAGTTCTTC.